The T cell receptor (beta chain) under discussion was sequenced for a study of blood T cell repertoires in COVID-19. Across the study: PBMCs, B-cell-depleted T cells, or T cells provided the cDNA or gDNA that made up the material.

V shed 2 bases, J shed 4 bases, and the junction held 4 bases outside the gene matches. Germline V lookup: CDR1 MNHEY, CDR2 SVGAGI. This CDR3 comprises 15 residues. Original methodology: Using reference gene primer amplification, nucleated cell counts were estimated. The protocol was immunoSEQ multiplex PCR, while the TCRdb copy is restricted to in-frame clones and leaves out a portion. That table furnishes V, J and clone size, whereas the DNA furnished D and trimming. The table includes tens of thousands of clones, about 85% detected once. This receptor was obtained from a woman older than 75 with acute or convalescent COVID-19. The material sequenced was peripheral blood. V gene TRBV6-5 combines with J gene TRBJ2-1; 8 bases agree with TRBD2. This chain's CDR3 is CASSYEAGVYNEQFF. Written as DNA, the CDR3 is TGTGCCAGCAGTTACGAAGCGGGAGTATACAATGAGCAGTTCTTC.